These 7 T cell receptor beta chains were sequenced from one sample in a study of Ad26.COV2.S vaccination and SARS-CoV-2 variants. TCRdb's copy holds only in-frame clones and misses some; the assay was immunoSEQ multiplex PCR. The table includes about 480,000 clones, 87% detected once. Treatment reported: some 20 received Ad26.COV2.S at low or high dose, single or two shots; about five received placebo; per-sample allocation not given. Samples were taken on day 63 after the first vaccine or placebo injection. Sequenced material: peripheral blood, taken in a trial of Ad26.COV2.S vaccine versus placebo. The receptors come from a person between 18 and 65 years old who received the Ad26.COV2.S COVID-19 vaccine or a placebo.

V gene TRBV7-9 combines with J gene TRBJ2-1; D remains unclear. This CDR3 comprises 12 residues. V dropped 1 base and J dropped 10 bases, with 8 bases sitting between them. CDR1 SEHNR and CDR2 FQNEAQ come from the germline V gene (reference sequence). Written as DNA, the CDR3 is TGTGCCAGCAGCTTAGGAGGTAGGGAGCAGTTCTTC. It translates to CASSLGGREQFF.

The CDR3 here is CASSSLAGNTGELFF. The CDR3 region has the DNA TGTGCCAGCAGCTCGCTAGCGGGGAACACCGGGGAGCTGTTTTTT. The V gene is TRBV7-2, the J gene TRBJ2-2, with TRBD2 matching 8 bases. This CDR3 is 15 amino acids long. With V trimmed by 4 bases and J by 1 base, 2 bases remained unmatched. Germline assignment: CDR1 SGHTA and CDR2 FQGNSA.

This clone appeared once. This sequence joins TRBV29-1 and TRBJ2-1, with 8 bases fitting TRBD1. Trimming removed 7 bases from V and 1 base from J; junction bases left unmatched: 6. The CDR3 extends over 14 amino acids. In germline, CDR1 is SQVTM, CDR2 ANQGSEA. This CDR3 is CSGTDRGSYNEQFF. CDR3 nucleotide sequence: TGCAGCGGGACCGACAGGGGATCCTACAATGAGCAGTTCTTC.

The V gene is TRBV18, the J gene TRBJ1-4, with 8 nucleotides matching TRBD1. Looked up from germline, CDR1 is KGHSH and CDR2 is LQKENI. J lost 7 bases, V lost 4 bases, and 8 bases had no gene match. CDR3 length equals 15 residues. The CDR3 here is CASSLSRGRSEKLFF. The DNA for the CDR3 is TGTGCCAGCTCACTATCCAGGGGGCGCAGTGAAAAACTGTTTTTT.

CDR3 in amino acids: CATSDPGTGSNIQYF. The CDR3 nucleotides read TGTGCCACCAGTGACCCCGGGACAGGGAGTAACATTCAGTACTTC. The chain combines TRBV24-1 with TRBJ2-4, with 9 bases aligning to TRBD1. Germline loops: CDR1 KGHDR, CDR2 SFDVKD. The CDR3 spans 15 residues. The ends lost 4 bases at V and 7 bases at J; junction bases unmatched: 7.

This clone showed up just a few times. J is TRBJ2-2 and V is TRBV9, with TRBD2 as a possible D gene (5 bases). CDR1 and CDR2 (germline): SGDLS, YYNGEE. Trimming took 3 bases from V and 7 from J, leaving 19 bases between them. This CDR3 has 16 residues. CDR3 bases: TGTGCCAGCAGCGCCCGGAGGCCAAGCGACGGCGGGGAGCTGTTTTTT. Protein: CASSARRPSDGGELFF.

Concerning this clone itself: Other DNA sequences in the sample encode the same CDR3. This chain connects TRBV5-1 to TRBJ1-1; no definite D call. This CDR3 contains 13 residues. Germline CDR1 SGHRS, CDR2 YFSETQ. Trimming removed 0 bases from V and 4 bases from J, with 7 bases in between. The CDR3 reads CASSLGGSTEAFF. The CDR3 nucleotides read TGCGCCAGCAGCTTGGGGGGAAGCACTGAAGCTTTCTTT.